Listed below are T cell receptor beta chains from one sample, sequenced in a study of T cell clonotyping in hematopoietic cell transplantation. The method was immunoSEQ multiplex PCR; TCRdb's version includes in-frame clones alone and lacks a portion of them. The sample has 50,000 or so clones; roughly 80% are singletons. Sequencing used peripheral blood mononuclear cells, obtained before stem cell transplant. These TCRs come from a man between 60 and 75 years old with myelodysplastic syndrome. Some clones in this sample may be carry-over from other donors' samples. Both conserved end residues are part of each CDR3. D genes are given only for firm matches. A clone size is listed for some rows: how often the clone was seen (once, few, many), or a class if it is expanded.

>TRBV14|TRBJ2-3|NA|TRBD2
CASSQDWTSGGLNTQYF
TGTGCCAGCAGCCAAGACTGGACTAGCGGGGGGTTAAATACGCAGTATTTT
>TRBV9|TRBJ1-3|NA|NA
CASSQITGNTIYF
TGTGCCAGCAGCCAAATAACTGGAAACACCATATATTTT
>TRBV11-2|TRBJ1-3|NA|NA
CASSLAAGLGNTIYF
TGTGCCAGCAGCTTAGCGGCAGGGCTTGGAAACACCATATATTTT
>TRBV7-2|TRBJ1-5|NA|NA
CASSLVGDGNQPQHF
TGTGCCAGCAGCTTAGTAGGGGACGGCAATCAGCCCCAGCATTTT
>TRBV19|TRBJ1-5|few|TRBD1
CASSDYRGRGQPQHF
TGTGCCAGTAGTGACTACAGGGGGCGCGGTCAGCCCCAGCATTTT
>TRBV6-1|TRBJ1-1|NA|NA
CASSEVWGGLNTEAFF
TGTGCCAGCAGTGAAGTATGGGGCGGTTTGAACACTGAAGCTTTCTTT
>TRBV9|TRBJ2-3|NA|NA
CASSQTSGLDTQYF
TGTGCCAGCAGCCAAACCTCAGGGTTAGATACGCAGTATTTT
>TRBV13|TRBJ2-7|NA|TRBD1
CASSSTLITGTEESYEQYF
TGTGCCAGCAGCTCAACACTAATAACCGGGACAGAGGAATCCTACGAGCAGTACTTC
>TRBV23-1|TRBJ1-6|NA|NA
CASPGTWISPLHF
TGCGCCAGCCCCGGGACCTGGATTTCACCCCTCCACTTT
>TRBV10-3|TRBJ1-2|few|NA
CAISEMGVDGYTF
TGTGCCATCAGTGAAATGGGGGTTGATGGCTACACCTTC
>TRBV28|TRBJ2-7|NA|TRBD1
CASRHSGQSYEQYF
TGTGCCAGCAGACACTCGGGACAGTCCTACGAGCAGTACTTC
>TRBV4-3|TRBJ1-2|NA|NA
CASSQDSQGYGYTF
TGCGCCAGCAGCCAAGACTCACAGGGCTATGGCTACACCTTC
>TRBV28|TRBJ1-5|NA|NA
CASRGGNQPQHF
TGTGCCAGCAGGGGGGGCAATCAGCCCCAGCATTTT
>TRBV6-1|TRBJ2-3|NA|NA
CASRRGSPTDTQYF
TGTGCCAGCAGAAGGGGGTCCCCCACAGATACGCAGTATTTT
>TRBV2|TRBJ1-5|NA|TRBD1
CASSEQGALGQPQHF
TGTGCCAGCAGTGAACAGGGGGCGTTGGGTCAGCCCCAGCATTTT
>TRBV5-5|TRBJ1-5|NA|NA
CASSLEGGQPQHF
TGTGCCAGCAGCTTGGAGGGAGGGCAGCCCCAGCATTTT
>TRBV29-1|TRBJ2-7|NA|NA
CSVRSAAGSYEQYF
TGCAGCGTTAGGAGCGCCGCTGGGTCCTACGAGCAGTACTTC
>TRBV7-2|TRBJ1-5|NA|TRBD1
CASSPGQGANQPQHF
TGTGCCAGCAGCCCAGGGCAGGGGGCAAACCAGCCCCAGCATTTT
>TRBV13|TRBJ1-2|NA|NA
CASSTLGGYGYTF
TGTGCCAGCAGCACACTGGGGGGCTATGGCTACACCTTC
>TRBV6-5|TRBJ2-3|NA|TRBD1
CASSPRDRATDTQYF
TGTGCCAGCAGCCCACGGGACAGGGCTACAGATACGCAGTATTTT
>TRBV5-6|TRBJ2-1|NA|TRBD2
CASTQGLRYNEQFF
TGTGCCAGCACCCAGGGACTAAGATACAATGAGCAGTTCTTC
>TRBV5-4|TRBJ1-6|NA|NA
CASSLRGIYNSPLHF
TGTGCCAGCAGCTTGAGAGGAATCTATAATTCACCCCTCCACTTT
>TRBV7-2|TRBJ2-3|NA|TRBD2
CASSLAVAGGTDTQYF
TGTGCCAGCAGCTTAGCCGTAGCGGGGGGCACAGATACGCAGTATTTT
>TRBV4-3|TRBJ2-3|NA|TRBD2
CASSQDLLGAAGSTDTQYF
TGCGCCAGCAGCCAAGATCTCCTTGGGGCAGCGGGGAGCACAGATACGCAGTATTTT
>TRBV5-6|TRBJ1-5|NA|NA
CASSRGGQPQHF
TGTGCCAGCAGTCGGGGAGGTCAGCCCCAGCATTTT
>TRBV6-1|TRBJ2-1|few|NA
CASSEGIGGGEQFF
TGTGCCAGCAGTGAAGGGATCGGAGGAGGTGAGCAGTTCTTC
>TRBV9|TRBJ1-6|NA|NA
CASSVEDGFNSPLHF
TGTGCCAGCAGCGTAGAGGATGGGTTTAATTCACCCCTCCACTTT
>TRBV11-2|TRBJ2-1|NA|NA
CASSFYEQFF
TGTGCCAGCAGCTTTTATGAGCAGTTCTTC
>TRBV5-6|TRBJ1-1|NA|NA
CASSLFGRENTEAFF
TGTGCCAGCAGCTTGTTCGGGCGGGAGAACACTGAAGCTTTCTTT
>TRBV7-8|TRBJ1-4|NA|NA
CASSLHFRINEKLFF
TGTGCCAGCAGCTTACATTTTCGGATTAATGAAAAACTGTTTTTT
>TRBV7-9|TRBJ2-5|NA|NA
CASSLDGGTGETQYF
TGTGCCAGCAGCTTAGATGGGGGGACCGGAGAGACCCAGTACTTC
>TRBV5-1|TRBJ1-3|NA|NA
CASSLSTESGNTIYF
TGCGCCAGCAGCTTATCGACAGAGTCTGGAAACACCATATATTTT
>TRBV19|TRBJ2-1|NA|NA
CASSPGALIRKGQFF
TGTGCCAGTAGTCCCGGCGCATTAATCCGAAAGGGGCAGTTCTTC
>TRBV5-1|TRBJ2-3|NA|NA
CASSLPRGGDTQYF
TGCGCCAGCAGCTTGCCCCGCGGAGGAGATACGCAGTATTTT
>TRBV19|TRBJ2-4|NA|TRBD2
CASNSGGSGGDIQYF
TGTGCCAGTAATAGCGGGGGCTCTGGGGGAGACATTCAGTACTTC
>TRBV19|TRBJ2-7|NA|NA
CASSIGAGPYEQYF
TGTGCCAGTAGTATTGGGGCAGGGCCCTACGAGCAGTACTTC
>TRBV7-9|TRBJ2-2|NA|TRBD1
CASSPGQMNTGELFF
TGTGCCAGCAGCCCGGGACAGATGAACACCGGGGAGCTGTTTTTT
>TRBV5-4|TRBJ2-4|NA|NA
CASSSEGLTAKNIQYF
TGTGCCAGCAGCTCGGAGGGTCTTACGGCCAAAAACATTCAGTACTTC
>TRBV6-5|TRBJ1-5|few|NA
CASSSDGTGRGQPQHF
TGTGCCAGCAGTTCAGACGGGACGGGACGAGGTCAGCCCCAGCATTTT
>TRBV7-2|TRBJ2-7|once|TRBD2
CASSFSGGSSYEQYF
TGTGCCAGCAGCTTTAGCGGGGGGTCCTCCTACGAGCAGTACTTC
>TRBV5-1|TRBJ1-6|NA|NA
CASSIISGTDSPLHF
TGCGCCAGCAGCATAATATCAGGGACCGACTCACCCCTCCACTTT
>TRBV6-5|TRBJ2-2|NA|NA
CASSLGLNTGELFF
TGTGCCAGCAGCCTTGGACTGAACACCGGGGAGCTGTTTTTT
>TRBV10-3|TRBJ2-2|few|NA
CASHRNTGELFF
TGTGCCTCCCACAGGAACACCGGGGAGCTGTTTTTT
>TRBV6-1|TRBJ2-5|NA|TRBD1
CASSSRTGREETQYF
TGTGCCAGCAGTTCCCGGACAGGGCGAGAAGAGACCCAGTACTTC
>TRBV6-5|TRBJ2-6|NA|NA
CASSYSTGAGANVLTF
TGTGCCAGCAGTTACTCGACCGGAGCGGGGGCCAACGTCCTGACTTTC
>TRBV19|TRBJ2-7|NA|TRBD1
CASSRQGRVEQYF
TGTGCCAGTAGTAGACAGGGGCGGGTCGAGCAGTACTTC
>TRBV29-1|TRBJ1-3|NA|NA
CSVGTGGSGNTIYF
TGCAGCGTTGGAACAGGCGGCAGTGGAAACACCATATATTTT
>TRBV6-5|TRBJ1-5|NA|NA
CATRPDRNSNQPQHF
TGTGCCACTAGACCCGATCGAAATAGCAATCAGCCCCAGCATTTT
>TRBV6-5|TRBJ1-2|once|TRBD1
CASRGTGGGGYTF
TGTGCCAGCAGGGGGACAGGGGGCGGAGGCTACACCTTC
>TRBV30|TRBJ1-2|NA|TRBD1
CACRTGRSYGYTF
TGTGCCTGCCGGACAGGGAGATCCTATGGCTACACCTTC
>TRBV2|TRBJ1-5|NA|NA
CASSDLRGNQPQHF
TGTGCCAGCAGTGACCTAAGGGGCAATCAGCCCCAGCATTTT
>TRBV19|TRBJ2-5|NA|TRBD1
CASSGTGTGEQTQYF
TGTGCCAGTAGCGGCACCGGGACAGGGGAACAGACCCAGTACTTC
>TRBV29-1|TRBJ2-2|NA|NA
CSVDTQLNTGELFF
TGCAGCGTTGACACACAGCTGAACACCGGGGAGCTGTTTTTT